This is a list of T cell receptor beta chains from one sample in a study of blood T cells in healthy people across ages. TCRdb redid the calling of the 5' RACE reads with MiXCR, one entry per CDR3 protein. The sample includes about 1.8 million distinct CDR3 sequences, around half seen only once; the top ten take 2.1%. The sample consisted of blood. The receptors were gathered from a woman aged 40 to 49 in good health. The CDR3 runs from the conserved cysteine through the conserved F or W. The order of the fields is CDR3 protein, CDR3 DNA, V gene, clone size, CDR3 length, J gene, D gene. A D gene is named only where the DNA matches it firmly. Not all rows give a size; the values are once, few, many and, for expanded clones, a class.

CDR3aa: CATSGYADPDYNEQFF
CDR3nt: TGTGCCACCAGTGGATATGCTGACCCGGACTACAATGAGCAGTTCTTC
v_gene: TRBV24-1
abundance: NA
len: 16
j_gene: TRBJ2-1
d_gene: NA

CDR3aa: CASSFQQGSYEQYF
CDR3nt: TGTGCCAGCAGCTTCCAACAGGGGTCCTACGAGCAGTACTTC
v_gene: TRBV12-3/TRBV12-4
abundance: few
len: 14
j_gene: TRBJ2-7
d_gene: TRBD1

CDR3aa: CSARVAGGSSYNEQFF
CDR3nt: TGCAGTGCTAGAGTAGCGGGGGGTAGCTCCTACAATGAGCAGTTCTTC
v_gene: TRBV20-1
abundance: NA
len: 16
j_gene: TRBJ2-1
d_gene: TRBD2

CDR3aa: CASSYRLLGEQFF
CDR3nt: TGTGCCAGCAGTTACAGGCTGTTAGGGGAGCAGTTCTTC
v_gene: TRBV6-2/TRBV6-3
abundance: NA
len: 13
j_gene: TRBJ2-1
d_gene: NA

CDR3aa: CSIDEQYF
CDR3nt: TGCAGTATAGACGAGCAGTACTTC
v_gene: TRBV20-1
abundance: NA
len: 8
j_gene: TRBJ2-7
d_gene: NA

CDR3aa: CASSLNAKKETQYF
CDR3nt: TGTGCCAGCAGTTTAAATGCGAAAAAAGAGACCCAGTACTTC
v_gene: TRBV28
abundance: NA
len: 14
j_gene: TRBJ2-5
d_gene: NA

CDR3aa: CASSLMGWGTQYF
CDR3nt: TGTGCCAGCAGTTTAATGGGGTGGGGGACCCAGTACTTC
v_gene: TRBV27
abundance: NA
len: 13
j_gene: TRBJ2-5
d_gene: NA

CDR3aa: CASSRMPGATYNEQFF
CDR3nt: TGTGCCAGCAGCAGAATGCCAGGCGCGACCTACAATGAGCAGTTCTTC
v_gene: TRBV7-2
abundance: few
len: 16
j_gene: TRBJ2-1
d_gene: NA

CDR3aa: CASSHSTGRGGANVLTF
CDR3nt: TGTGCCAGCAGTCACTCCACAGGGAGAGGAGGGGCCAACGTCCTGACTTTC
v_gene: TRBV6-5
abundance: NA
len: 17
j_gene: TRBJ2-6
d_gene: NA

CDR3aa: CASSLSRTQPQHF
CDR3nt: TGTGCCAGCAGTTTGTCCCGGACTCAGCCCCAGCATTTT
v_gene: TRBV27
abundance: few
len: 13
j_gene: TRBJ1-5
d_gene: NA

CDR3aa: CASTERAGTDTQYF
CDR3nt: TGTGCCAGCACTGAACGGGCGGGTACAGATACGCAGTATTTT
v_gene: TRBV2
abundance: once
len: 14
j_gene: TRBJ2-3
d_gene: NA

CDR3aa: CASSLELYYGYTF
CDR3nt: TGTGCCAGCAGCTTAGAACTGTACTATGGCTACACCTTC
v_gene: TRBV7-2
abundance: NA
len: 13
j_gene: TRBJ1-2
d_gene: NA

CDR3aa: CASSSGLTTDTQYF
CDR3nt: TGTGCCAGCAGCTCGGGACTAACAACAGATACGCAGTATTTT
v_gene: TRBV7-2
abundance: few
len: 14
j_gene: TRBJ2-3
d_gene: TRBD2

CDR3aa: CASSQDAGGYNEQYF
CDR3nt: TGTGCCAGCAGCCAAGACGCGGGGGGCTACAATGAGCAGTACTTC
v_gene: TRBV2
abundance: NA
len: 15
j_gene: TRBJ2-7
d_gene: TRBD2

CDR3aa: CASSYSGVRNNEQFF
CDR3nt: TGTGCCAGCAGTTATTCGGGGGTCCGGAACAATGAGCAGTTCTTC
v_gene: TRBV6-2/TRBV6-3
abundance: NA
len: 15
j_gene: TRBJ2-1
d_gene: NA

CDR3aa: CASMEGRSIYGYTF
CDR3nt: TGTGCCAGCATGGAGGGACGGAGCATATATGGCTACACCTTC
v_gene: TRBV6-2/TRBV6-3
abundance: NA
len: 14
j_gene: TRBJ1-2
d_gene: NA

CDR3aa: CATSAEGKAFF
CDR3nt: TGTGCCACCAGTGCTGAGGGAAAGGCTTTCTTT
v_gene: TRBV24-1
abundance: once
len: 11
j_gene: TRBJ1-1
d_gene: NA

CDR3aa: CASSPWGQGALGYTF
CDR3nt: TGTGCCAGCAGCCCGTGGGGACAGGGGGCGCTGGGCTACACCTTC
v_gene: TRBV7-9
abundance: NA
len: 15
j_gene: TRBJ1-2
d_gene: TRBD1

CDR3aa: CASSFLASLGSTDTQYF
CDR3nt: TGTGCCAGCAGTTTTCTCGCTTCCCTCGGTAGCACAGATACGCAGTATTTT
v_gene: TRBV27
abundance: few
len: 17
j_gene: TRBJ2-3
d_gene: NA

CDR3aa: CSASRDRGDEQYF
CDR3nt: TGCAGCGCCTCCCGGGACAGGGGTGACGAGCAGTACTTC
v_gene: TRBV29-1
abundance: NA
len: 13
j_gene: TRBJ2-7
d_gene: TRBD1

CDR3aa: CASTLGKGLKTQYF
CDR3nt: TGTGCCAGCACCTTGGGCAAGGGGCTAAAGACCCAGTACTTC
v_gene: TRBV28
abundance: NA
len: 14
j_gene: TRBJ2-5
d_gene: NA

CDR3aa: CATRRGGETEAFF
CDR3nt: TGTGCCACCAGGAGAGGCGGAGAAACCGAAGCTTTCTTT
v_gene: TRBV24-1
abundance: NA
len: 13
j_gene: TRBJ1-1
d_gene: NA

CDR3aa: CASSEYKGGESNYGYTF
CDR3nt: TGTGCCAGCAGTGAATACAAGGGGGGCGAATCAAACTATGGCTACACCTTC
v_gene: TRBV25-1
abundance: NA
len: 17
j_gene: TRBJ1-2
d_gene: NA

CDR3aa: CSASTGALSYNEQFF
CDR3nt: TGCAGTGCTTCGACGGGCGCCCTCTCCTACAATGAGCAGTTCTTC
v_gene: TRBV20-1
abundance: once
len: 15
j_gene: TRBJ2-1
d_gene: NA

CDR3aa: CASSKVYHGQGGRRETQYF
CDR3nt: TGTGCCAGCAGCAAAGTATATCACGGACAGGGAGGGAGGAGAGAGACCCAGTACTTC
v_gene: TRBV21-1
abundance: NA
len: 19
j_gene: TRBJ2-5
d_gene: NA

CDR3aa: CASSFHGTILNEQYF
CDR3nt: TGTGCCAGCAGCTTTCACGGGACTATTCTCAATGAGCAGTACTTC
v_gene: TRBV7-3
abundance: once
len: 15
j_gene: TRBJ2-5
d_gene: TRBD2

CDR3aa: CATESGGTNEQFF
CDR3nt: TGTGCCACCGAGAGCGGGGGGACCAATGAGCAGTTCTTC
v_gene: TRBV6-2/TRBV6-3
abundance: NA
len: 13
j_gene: TRBJ2-1
d_gene: TRBD2

CDR3aa: CSATSGQPWSNQPQHF
CDR3nt: TGCAGTGCCACCTCGGGACAGCCGTGGAGCAATCAGCCCCAGCATTTT
v_gene: TRBV20-1
abundance: NA
len: 16
j_gene: TRBJ1-5
d_gene: TRBD1

CDR3aa: CASSLQLGSTDTQYF
CDR3nt: TGCGCCAGCAGCTTACAACTAGGGAGCACAGATACGCAGTATTTT
v_gene: TRBV5-1
abundance: NA
len: 15
j_gene: TRBJ2-3
d_gene: NA

CDR3aa: CSALRQVNTGELFF
CDR3nt: TGCAGTGCCCTCCGACAGGTGAACACCGGGGAGCTGTTTTTT
v_gene: TRBV20-1
abundance: few
len: 14
j_gene: TRBJ2-2
d_gene: NA

CDR3aa: CASSLQESNQPQHF
CDR3nt: TGTGCCAGCAGCCTACAAGAGAGCAATCAGCCCCAGCATTTT
v_gene: TRBV12-3/TRBV12-4
abundance: NA
len: 14
j_gene: TRBJ1-5
d_gene: NA

CDR3aa: CASSSRSSGDFTDTQYF
CDR3nt: TGTGCCAGCAGCTCGCGGTCGAGCGGGGACTTCACAGATACGCAGTATTTT
v_gene: TRBV7-9
abundance: few
len: 17
j_gene: TRBJ2-3
d_gene: TRBD2

CDR3aa: CSAQRQGAARGYTF
CDR3nt: TGCAGTGCTCAGCGACAGGGGGCCGCCCGCGGCTACACCTTC
v_gene: TRBV20-1
abundance: NA
len: 14
j_gene: TRBJ1-2
d_gene: TRBD1

CDR3aa: CSVDTPGQGGEQYF
CDR3nt: TGCAGCGTTGATACGCCGGGACAGGGAGGAGAGCAGTACTTC
v_gene: TRBV29-1
abundance: many
len: 14
j_gene: TRBJ2-7
d_gene: TRBD1

CDR3aa: CASSYQGAWTDTQYF
CDR3nt: TGTGCCAGCAGCTACCAGGGGGCATGGACAGATACGCAGTATTTT
v_gene: TRBV5-5
abundance: few
len: 15
j_gene: TRBJ2-3
d_gene: TRBD1

CDR3aa: CASSFGGHGTAYNEQFF
CDR3nt: TGTGCCAGCAGTTTTGGTGGGCACGGGACAGCGTACAATGAGCAGTTCTTC
v_gene: TRBV12-3/TRBV12-4
abundance: few
len: 17
j_gene: TRBJ2-1
d_gene: TRBD1

CDR3aa: CSAGTGPWSYNSPLHF
CDR3nt: TGCAGTGCGGGAACAGGGCCGTGGTCCTATAATTCACCCCTCCACTTT
v_gene: TRBV20-1
abundance: NA
len: 16
j_gene: TRBJ1-6
d_gene: NA

CDR3aa: CASSVQTSGSDTQYF
CDR3nt: TGTGCCAGCAGCGTTCAGACTAGCGGGTCAGATACGCAGTATTTT
v_gene: TRBV9
abundance: NA
len: 15
j_gene: TRBJ2-3
d_gene: TRBD2

CDR3aa: CASSQPGLPNYGYTF
CDR3nt: TGTGCCAGCAGCCAACCGGGACTCCCTAACTATGGCTACACCTTC
v_gene: TRBV12-3/TRBV12-4
abundance: many
len: 15
j_gene: TRBJ1-2
d_gene: NA

CDR3aa: CASGMAGLDYNEQFF
CDR3nt: TGTGCCAGCGGCATGGCGGGGTTAGATTACAATGAGCAGTTCTTC
v_gene: TRBV7-9
abundance: NA
len: 15
j_gene: TRBJ2-1
d_gene: NA

CDR3aa: CASSQEGGYEQFF
CDR3nt: TGCGCCAGCAGCCAAGAAGGGGGCTATGAGCAGTTCTTC
v_gene: TRBV4-3
abundance: NA
len: 13
j_gene: TRBJ2-1
d_gene: TRBD1

CDR3aa: CASSQIITRGYTF
CDR3nt: TGTGCCAGCAGCCAAATCATAACTCGAGGCTACACCTTC
v_gene: TRBV7-2
abundance: NA
len: 13
j_gene: TRBJ1-2
d_gene: NA

CDR3aa: CASSRQGGPEAFF
CDR3nt: TGTGCCAGCAGTAGACAGGGGGGGCCTGAAGCTTTCTTT
v_gene: TRBV6-5
abundance: NA
len: 13
j_gene: TRBJ1-1
d_gene: TRBD1

CDR3aa: CASSSGQGRLDTQYF
CDR3nt: TGTGCCAGCAGCTCCGGACAGGGGAGATTAGATACGCAGTATTTT
v_gene: TRBV11-2
abundance: NA
len: 15
j_gene: TRBJ2-3
d_gene: TRBD1

CDR3aa: CASSYSSRVIYEQYF
CDR3nt: TGTGCCAGCAGTTATTCGTCCAGGGTTATCTACGAGCAGTACTTC
v_gene: TRBV27
abundance: few
len: 15
j_gene: TRBJ2-7
d_gene: NA

CDR3aa: CASKPGGNYGYTF
CDR3nt: TGTGCCAGCAAGCCGGGGGGTAACTATGGCTACACCTTC
v_gene: TRBV12-3/TRBV12-4
abundance: NA
len: 13
j_gene: TRBJ1-2
d_gene: NA

CDR3aa: CASTLSRVSGANVLTF
CDR3nt: TGTGCCAGCACCCTTTCCAGGGTCTCTGGGGCCAACGTCCTGACTTTC
v_gene: TRBV12-3/TRBV12-4
abundance: few
len: 16
j_gene: TRBJ2-6
d_gene: NA

CDR3aa: CAGSRRGAGSTDTQYF
CDR3nt: TGTGCCGGCAGCCGACGCGGGGCGGGGAGCACAGATACGCAGTATTTT
v_gene: TRBV27
abundance: NA
len: 16
j_gene: TRBJ2-3
d_gene: NA